The present TCR beta chain was sequenced within a study of blood T cell repertoires in COVID-19. On the study more broadly: Material from acute and convalescent COVID-19 was sourced from the United States, Italy and Spain. Sources were T cells, B-cell-depleted T cells, or PBMCs; the material itself was cDNA or gDNA.

Original data processing: Estimated nucleated cell counts came from reference gene primer amplification. Here immunoSEQ multiplex PCR was the method, and the copy in TCRdb shows in-frame clones only, minus some. The DNA gave D and trimming, while V, J and clone size come from that table. The table lists under 150,000 clones, roughly four fifths of them singletons. The CDR3 totals 14 residues. Germline values: CDR1 MNHEY, CDR2 SMNVEV (reference sequence). The ends lost 3 bases at V and 7 bases at J; junction bases unmatched: 8. This rearrangement joins TRBV27 to TRBJ1-2; 7 nucleotides match TRBD1. This receptor was identified in an older woman with acute or convalescent COVID-19. The sequencing sample was made of peripheral blood. The CDR3 DNA sequence: TGTGCCAGCAGTTTTCGCCAGGGGGTGGGTGGCTACACCTTC. Amino acid sequence: CASSFRQGVGGYTF.